This T cell receptor beta chain was captured in a study of read filtering for tumor transcriptome and immune sequencing. Background on the study: Whole-transcriptome libraries were prepared after DNase treatment. Study findings and constraints: The sorted CD138-negative fraction was a mixed bone marrow immune population, not purified T cells. Single-read clonotypes: about 81.9% of IR-seq clonotypes (about 3.5% of reads), roughly 73% of RNA-seq clonotypes (approximately 45% of reads). IR-seq and RNA-seq agreed better without single-read clonotypes.

There are 15 residues in the CDR3. V lost 5 bases, J lost 1 base, and 7 bases stayed unmatched. CDR1 and CDR2 (germline): SGHTA, FQGNSA. This clonotype showed up many times. Its antigen is currently unknown. Molecular barcoded adaptors covering alpha/delta and beta/gamma chains were used on approximately 400 ng RNA. TCRdb analysed the reads with MiXCR anew, one entry per CDR3 protein. This sample has around 41,000 distinct CDR3 sequences, with 14% found just once. This TCR came from a donor aged 40 or older with multiple myeloma. Sequencing was done on a sample of a population of CD138-negative cells sorted from bone marrow. The rearrangement links TRBV7-2 to TRBJ1-1, with 7 bases identical to TRBD1. The CDR3 DNA reads as TGTGCCAGCAGCCGGACGACAGGGAGGAACACTGAAGCTTTCTTT. Its translation: CASSRTTGRNTEAFF.